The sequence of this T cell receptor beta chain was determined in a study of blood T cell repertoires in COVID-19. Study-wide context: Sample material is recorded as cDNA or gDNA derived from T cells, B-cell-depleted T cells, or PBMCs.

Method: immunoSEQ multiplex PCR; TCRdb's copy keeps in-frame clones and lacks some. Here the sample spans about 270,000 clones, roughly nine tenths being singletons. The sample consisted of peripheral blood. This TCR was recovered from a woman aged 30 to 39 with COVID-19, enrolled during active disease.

CDR3 sequence: CASRQTGEGNEQFF. The CDR3 DNA reads as TGTGCCAGCAGGCAGACAGGGGAGGGCAATGAGCAGTTCTTC. This chain connects TRBV3-1 (or the pseudogene TRBV3-2) to TRBJ2-1, with a possible D match to TRBD1 (8 bases). V was cut by 6 bases and J by 6 bases, with 15 bases left in between. This CDR3 region has 14 residues. CDR1 and CDR2 (germline): LGHDT, YNNKEL (reference sequence).